These 4 T cell receptor beta chains share one sample of origin, sequenced in a study of cytomegalovirus exposure and HLA in healthy donors. 60 Vbeta and 13 Jbeta primers were used in PCR. Using immunoSEQ multiplex PCR, the repertoire was profiled, and TCRdb retains in-frame clones only, with some absent. The data hold 130,000 or so clones, with 75% to 85% observed a single time. The sample consisted of PBMCs. Source of these receptors: a man aged 40-55 years in good health and CMV-seronegative.

The chain joins TRBV6-5 to TRBJ2-7; 8 bases map to TRBD2. Looked up from germline, CDR1 is MNHEY and CDR2 is SVGAGI. This CDR3 comprises 15 residues. Germline trimming cut 6 bases from V and 3 bases from J; bases unmatched to any gene: 10. The CDR3 nucleotides read TGTGCCAGCAGGCCTGGTGCGGGGGGAATCTACGAGCAGTACTTC. This gives the protein CASRPGAGGIYEQYF.

The rearrangement links TRBV7-3 to TRBJ2-1; 15 bases agree with TRBD2. The CDR3 has 17 amino acids. Germline assignment: CDR1 SGHTA and CDR2 FQGTGA. J lost 8 bases, V lost 6 bases, and 11 bases had no gene match. The CDR3 nucleotides are TGTGCCAGCAGGGCCGGACTAGCGGGAGGGGGGGGTGATGAGCAGTTCTTC. This codes for CASRAGLAGGGGDEQFF.

The genes are TRBV6-1 and TRBJ2-3; 7 bases agree with TRBD2. The CDR3 length is 15 residues. Looked up from germline, CDR1 is MNHNS and CDR2 is SASEGT. J was trimmed by 5 bases and V by 3 bases; bases with no gene match: 8. The chain's CDR3 is CASSDSWREIDTQYF. The CDR3 DNA is TGTGCCAGCAGTGATAGTTGGCGGGAGATAGATACGCAGTATTTT.

The gene calls are TRBV2 and TRBJ1-2; D is undetermined. In germline, CDR1 is SNHLY, CDR2 FYNNEI. V was pared by 2 bases and J by 7 bases, with 20 bases between. The CDR3 has 16 amino acids. The CDR3 is CASSELRLDHRLGYTF. The CDR3 region has the DNA TGTGCCAGCAGTGAACTTAGGCTAGATCATCGTCTTGGCTACACCTTC. Full variable domain (remainder filled in from reference TRBV2 and TRBJ1-2): EPEVTQTPSHQVTQMGQEVILRCVPISNHLYFYWYRQILGQKVEFLVSFYNNEISEKSEIFDDQFSVERPDGSNFTLKIRSTKLEDSAMYFCASSELRLDHRLGYTFGSGTRLTVV.